The present T cell receptor (beta chain) was sequenced within a study of T-cell reconstitution after alpha-beta-depleted transplantation in children. Construction of the TCRbeta library involved unique molecular identifiers. MiXCR, run by TCRdb on the PCR reads, gives a single entry per CDR3 protein. The table records 670,000 or so distinct CDR3 sequences, less than 15% of them present only once. Germline V gene lookup returns CDR1 SGHTA and CDR2 FQGNSA. V was shortened by 5 bases and J by 0 bases, with 14 bases between the two germline ends. The CDR3 consists of 16 residues. This rearrangement joins TRBV7-2 to TRBJ2-1, with D perhaps TRBD2 (6 bases). Sequencing used PBMCs, obtained before TCRalphabeta/CD19-depleted stem cell transplant. This clonotype was obtained from a girl aged 2 to 10 with congenital amegakaryocytic thrombocytopenia, due to receive a stem cell transplant. The CDR3 spells CASSPRYGSSYNEQFF. The CDR3 DNA reads TGTGCCAGCAGCCCCCGGTACGGGAGCTCCTACAATGAGCAGTTCTTC.